These 26 T cell receptor beta chains share one sample of origin, sequenced in a study of Tregs in tolerant kidney transplant recipients. TCRdb keeps only in-frame clones here, not all; method: immunoSEQ multiplex PCR. Of under 300,000 clones listed, about four fifths were seen once; the top ten hold around 0.68%. What was sequenced was CD4+ T cells from blood. These receptors were collected from a human donor in good health.

This clone was seen a few times. The chain joins TRBV9 to TRBJ2-5; 13 bases align to TRBD2. Looked up from germline, CDR1 is SGDLS and CDR2 is YYNGEE. This CDR3 spans 17 amino acids. V trimming: 2 bases; J trimming: 2 bases; junction bases outside the gene matches: 6. The CDR3 DNA follows: TGTGCCAGCAGCGTCGCTACTAGCGGGGGGGCACAAGAGACCCAGTACTTC. Amino acids: CASSVATSGGAQETQYF.

The J gene is TRBJ2-7, the V gene TRBV6-5, with D unclear. Germline V lookup: CDR1 MNHEY, CDR2 SVGAGI. This CDR3 has 14 residues. V was pared by 7 bases and J by 6 bases, with 19 bases between. The chain's CDR3 is CASILGREKLEQYF. CDR3 coding DNA: TGTGCCAGCATCCTAGGGCGCGAGAAGCTCGAGCAGTACTTC.

This clone appeared a few times. J is TRBJ1-1 and V is TRBV19; the D is unclear. Germline lookup yields CDR1 LNHDA and CDR2 SQIVND (reference sequence). This CDR3 has 14 residues. Trimming removed 3 bases from V and 1 base from J, with 9 bases in between. The CDR3 DNA sequence: TGTGCCAGTAGTATTAACCCGCCGAACACTGAAGCTTTCTTT. Protein product: CASSINPPNTEAFF.

The chain joins TRBV7-2 to TRBJ2-1; 10 bases align to TRBD2. Losses at the gene ends were 8 bases for V and 14 bases for J; bases not matched to a gene: 15. The CDR3 spans 14 residues. CDR1 and CDR2 (germline): SGHTA, FQGNSA. The CDR3 nucleotides are TGTGCCAGCTTACATCAAGCGGGGGGGCCCAGAAAGTTCTTC. Translation gives CASLHQAGGPRKFF.

The V call is TRBV9, the J call TRBJ1-6; perhaps TRBD1 as D (5 bases). Trimming took 0 bases from V and 5 from J, leaving 6 bases between them. Per the germline V gene, CDR1 is SGDLS and CDR2 is YYNGEE. This CDR3 is built from 14 residues. The CDR3: CASSVGRDNSPLHF. CDR3 in DNA: TGTGCCAGCAGCGTAGGCAGGGATAATTCACCCCTCCACTTT.

The J gene is TRBJ2-2, the V gene TRBV18, with a tentative D call TRBD2 (6 bases). The CDR3 covers 17 residues. From germline, CDR1 is KGHSH and CDR2 LQKENI. V was clipped by 3 bases and J by 0 bases, with 14 bases between them. CDR3 sequence reads: CASSPQFSGANTGELFF. As DNA, the CDR3 is TGTGCCAGCTCACCCCAATTTAGCGGTGCGAACACCGGGGAGCTGTTTTTT.

This clone was detected only a few times. The gene calls are TRBV6-6 and TRBJ2-7; D is ambiguous. Deletions cut 4 bases from V and 5 bases from J, with 6 bases between. CDR3 size: 11 residues. Germline values: CDR1 MNHNY, CDR2 SVGAGI (reference sequence). CDR3 loop: CASSWSNEQYF. The CDR3 nucleotides read TGTGCCAGCAGTTGGTCCAACGAGCAGTACTTC.

This clone came up a few times. The chain employs TRBV30 and TRBJ2-7; 10 nucleotides line up with TRBD2. The CDR3 spans 17 residues. Trimming removed 0 bases from V and 5 bases from J; junction bases left unmatched: 13. Germline CDR1 is GTSNPN and CDR2 is SVGIG (reference sequence). The CDR3 here is CAWSVDPASGRINEQYF. For the CDR3, the DNA is TGTGCCTGGAGTGTAGATCCGGCTAGCGGGAGAATCAACGAGCAGTACTTC.

This clone was picked up a small number of times. The chain joins TRBV15 to TRBJ2-7; D is perhaps TRBD2 (8 bases). Germline loops: CDR1 LNHNV, CDR2 YYDKDF (reference sequence). Trimming removed 1 base from V and 1 base from J, with 26 bases in between. The CDR3 loop spans 20 amino acids. The CDR3 spells CATSRVTGRGSGRLSYEQYF. The CDR3 DNA follows: TGTGCCACCAGCAGAGTGACAGGGAGAGGGAGCGGGAGATTATCCTACGAGCAGTACTTC.

Points on this clone: One end of the junction does not line up with germline, which may come from a read error. The gene calls are TRBV7-2 and TRBJ2-1, with 12 nucleotides matching TRBD2. The CDR3 extends over 14 amino acids. CDR1 SGHTA and CDR2 FQGNSA come from the germline V gene. CDR3 in amino acids: CASSLAGGRNEQFF. CDR3 bases: TGTGCCAGCAGCCTAGCGGGGGGGCGCAATGAGCAGTTCTTC. The full variable domain, rest sourced from reference TRBV7-2 and TRBJ2-1, is GAGVSQSPSNKVTEKGKDVELRCDPISGHTALYWYRQSLGQGLEFLIYFQGNSAPDKSGLPSDRFSAERTGGSVSTLTIQRTQQEDSAVYLCASSLAGGRNEQFFGPGTRLTVL.

The chain links TRBV6-6 to TRBJ2-2; D remains ambiguous. CDR1 is MNHNY, CDR2 SVGAGI, per germline (reference sequence). Trimming pared 5 bases from V and 1 base from J, leaving 8 bases between. The CDR3 is 14 amino acids. The CDR3 loop is CASSRLMNTGELFF. CDR3 sequence (DNA): TGTGCCAGCAGTCGACTTATGAACACCGGGGAGCTGTTTTTT.

This clone was seen only a few times. V gene TRBV6-1 combines with J gene TRBJ1-5; D gene ambiguous. CDR1 MNHNS and CDR2 SASEGT come from the germline V gene. V shed 6 bases and J shed 1 base, with 10 bases lying between them. The length of the CDR3 is 14 residues. CDR3 DNA sequence: TGTGCCAGCAGATCCGGGGTGAGCAATCAGCCCCAGCATTTT. Protein: CASRSGVSNQPQHF.

V and J are TRBV13 and TRBJ1-1; D is unclear. The V gene's germline CDR1 is PRHDT and CDR2 FYEKMQ (reference sequence). Trimming took off 5 bases at V and 0 bases at J, with 10 bases between the two ends. The CDR3 consists of 14 residues. The CDR3 DNA follows: TGTGCCAGCAGCCAACGGACGGTGAACACTGAAGCTTTCTTT. Translating it yields CASSQRTVNTEAFF.

The V gene is TRBV6-1, the J gene TRBJ2-7; 10 bases align to TRBD1. The CDR3 is 17 residues long. V lost 2 bases to trimming and J lost 5 bases; unmatched junction nucleotides: 12. Per the germline V gene, CDR1 is MNHNS and CDR2 is SASEGT. CDR3 amino acids: CASSENWRWTGGNEQYF. As DNA, the CDR3 is TGTGCCAGCAGTGAAAACTGGAGGTGGACAGGGGGAAACGAGCAGTACTTC.

The chain couples TRBV5-4 to TRBJ2-3; 8 nucleotides agree with TRBD1. CDR3 length equals 15 residues. In germline, CDR1 is SGHNT, CDR2 YYREEE (reference sequence). With V trimmed by 0 bases and J by 1 base, 1 base remained unmatched. The CDR3 DNA is TGTGCCAGCAGCTTGGTGACAGGGGGCACAGATACGCAGTATTTT. It yields the protein CASSLVTGGTDTQYF.

In this sample, this clone turned up once. The chain links TRBV7-3 to TRBJ2-7; D may correspond to TRBD1 or TRBD2 (5 bases each). Germline-derived CDR1 and CDR2 are SGHTA and FQGTGA. The CDR3 runs to 13 residues. V was trimmed by 2 bases and J by 5 bases, leaving 10 bases between them. The CDR3 sequence: CASSLQGRDEQYF. CDR3 nucleotides: TGTGCCAGCAGCTTACAGGGACGGGACGAGCAGTACTTC.

The rearrangement joins TRBV18 to TRBJ2-4, with TRBD1 identical over 7 bases. V lost 0 bases and J lost 6; bases outside the gene matches: 5. The CDR3 has 15 amino acids. Per germline, CDR1 KGHSH and CDR2 LQKENI. CDR3 bases: TGTGCCAGCTCACCACCGGGCAGGGGGAGAAACATTCAGTACTTC. Translation gives CASSPPGRGRNIQYF.

This clone was counted a few times. The chain uses TRBV27 and TRBJ2-3; TRBD1 is a possible D gene (5 bases). Germline V lookup: CDR1 MNHEY, CDR2 SMNVEV (reference sequence). The V gene lost 6 bases and the J gene lost 5 bases, with 18 bases spanning the gap. The CDR3 loop spans 15 amino acids. CDR3 residues: CASSPGQTPLDTQYF. CDR3 DNA: TGTGCCAGCAGCCCCGGACAAACCCCCCTAGATACGCAGTATTTT.

The genes are TRBV18 and TRBJ1-4; tentatively, D is TRBD1 (6 bases). Germline V gene lookup returns CDR1 KGHSH and CDR2 LQKENI. V shed 3 bases and J shed 4 bases, with 9 bases lying between them. This CDR3 has 14 amino acids. The CDR3, as DNA: TGTGCCAGCTCACCCAGGGGACTTAATGAAAAACTGTTTTTT. This encodes CASSPRGLNEKLFF.

The chain uses TRBV30 and TRBJ2-5; 9 nucleotides agree with TRBD2. The V and J ends lost 1 base and 4 bases, in that order; junction bases with no gene match: 1. This CDR3 is built from 13 residues. Germline V gene data show CDR1 as GTSNPN and CDR2 as SVGIG (reference sequence). CDR3 region: CAWSGAGGETQYF. CDR3 coding DNA: TGTGCCTGGAGTGGAGCGGGAGGAGAGACCCAGTACTTC.

The chain combines TRBV2 with TRBJ2-3; D remains unclear. The CDR3 contains 13 residues. Trimming stripped 6 bases from V and 3 bases from J, with 10 bases between. Germline CDR1 and CDR2: SNHLY and FYNNEI. Written as DNA, the CDR3 is TGTGCCAGCAGGTGGGGTAGGACAGATACGCAGTATTTT. This translates into CASRWGRTDTQYF. The full variable domain, completed using reference TRBV2 and TRBJ2-3, is EPEVTQTPSHQVTQMGQEVILRCVPISNHLYFYWYRQILGQKVEFLVSFYNNEISEKSEIFDDQFSVERPDGSNFTLKIRSTKLEDSAMYFCASRWGRTDTQYFGPGTRLTVL.

The rearrangement links TRBV2 to TRBJ2-3; 8 bases map to TRBD1. After removal of 3 bases from V and 4 bases from J, the junction contained 15 bases not matched to a gene. CDR3 length: 18 amino acids. CDR1 SNHLY and CDR2 FYNNEI come from the germline V gene. CDR3 in amino acids: CASSDPLNRGSVADTQYF. CDR3 DNA: TGTGCCAGCAGTGACCCTTTGAACAGGGGGAGTGTCGCAGATACGCAGTATTTT.

Note on this clone: The junction shows a germline mismatch at one end, possibly a read error. The V and J genes are TRBV4-1 and TRBJ2-5; TRBD1 or TRBD2 may be the D gene (5 bases each). Germline CDR1 and CDR2: MGHRA and YSYEKL. The CDR3 contains 13 residues. The CDR3: CASSPSPVGRANF. DNA for the CDR3: TGCGCCAGCAGCCCCTCTCCGGTGGGGCGGGCCAACTTC.

As concerns this clone: Other DNA sequences in this sample translate to the same CDR3. The genes are TRBV12-5 and TRBJ1-5; no firm D call. Trimming pared 1 base from V and 3 bases from J, leaving 7 bases between. CDR3 size: 14 residues. Looked up from germline, CDR1 is LGHNT and CDR2 is FRNRAP. The CDR3 coding sequence is TGTGCTAGTGGTTTGGGCGATTCCAATCAGCCCCAGCATTTT. This encodes CASGLGDSNQPQHF.

The V call is TRBV6-1, the J call TRBJ2-5; D not certain. Germline V CDR1 and CDR2: MNHNS, SASEGT. This CDR3 region has 13 residues. V shed 3 bases and J shed 2 bases, with 7 bases lying between them. For the CDR3, the DNA is TGTGCCAGCAGTGACCAAAGACAAGAGACCCAGTACTTC. It yields the protein CASSDQRQETQYF.

Of note for this clone: Different DNA sequences within this sample yield the same CDR3. The rearrangement joins TRBV5-1 to TRBJ2-3, with unresolved D. The V gene's germline CDR1 is SGHRS and CDR2 YFSETQ. With 4 bases removed from V and 3 bases from J, the gap between germline ends came to 6 bases. The CDR3 runs to 12 residues. This CDR3 is CASSVETDTQYF. The CDR3 DNA reads as TGCGCCAGCAGCGTTGAGACAGATACGCAGTATTTT.